The 8 T cell receptor beta chains presented below share a single source sample, sequenced in a study of blood T cell repertoires in COVID-19. Measured with immunoSEQ multiplex PCR; TCRdb has only the in-frame clones, and not every one. The table lists some 200,000 clones, just over 85% of them singletons, with 5.9% in the top ten. The sequencing sample was made of peripheral blood. These receptors all come from a man older than 75 with acute or convalescent COVID-19.

The V gene is TRBV7-2, the J gene TRBJ2-7; TRBD2 aligns across 9 bases. CDR1 is SGHTA and CDR2 is FQGNSA in the germline V gene. The length of the CDR3 is 20 residues. The junction had 17 bases not matched to a gene; V was cut back by 0 bases and J by 2 bases. The CDR3 loop reads CASSLAPRASGAEEPYEQYF. CDR3 sequence (DNA): TGTGCCAGCAGCTTAGCCCCTCGGGCTAGCGGGGCCGAAGAACCCTACGAGCAGTACTTC.

The chain recombines TRBV7-9 with TRBJ2-7; TRBD2 might be the D (5 bases). The CDR3 length is 14 residues. Germline V gene sequence: CDR1 SEHNR, CDR2 FQNEAQ (reference sequence). V lost 6 bases to trimming and J lost 3 bases, with 15 bases between them. The chain's CDR3 is CASSLGEGYYEQYF. The CDR3 DNA reads as TGTGCCAGCAGTCTCGGGGAAGGCTACTACGAGCAGTACTTC. The entire variable domain, with the rest obtained from reference TRBV7-9 and TRBJ2-7, is as follows: DTGVSQNPRHKITKRGQNVTFRCDPISEHNRLYWYRQTLGQGPEFLTYFQNEAQLEKSRLLSDRFSAERPKGSFSTLEIQRTEQGDSAMYLCASSLGEGYYEQYFGPGTRLTVT.

The rearrangement joins TRBV19 to TRBJ2-3; tentatively, D is TRBD2 (6 bases). Germline V gene sequence: CDR1 LNHDA, CDR2 SQIVND (reference sequence). This CDR3 spans 13 amino acids. The V end lost 3 bases, the J end lost 10 bases, and 14 bases lay between the germline ends. The CDR3 nucleotides are TGTGCCAGTAGTATTGACTACTCGGGGGCGCAGTATTTT. As protein: CASSIDYSGAQYF. Supplemented by reference TRBV19 and TRBJ2-3, the full variable domain reads DGGITQSPKYLFRKEGQNVTLSCEQNLNHDAMYWYRQDPGQGLRLIYYSQIVNDFQKGDIAEGYSVSREKKESFPLTVTSAQKNPTAFYLCASSIDYSGAQYFGPGTRLTVL.

The V call is TRBV19, the J call TRBJ2-3; D is ambiguous. With 0 bases removed from V and 2 bases from J, the gap between germline ends came to 12 bases. CDR1 is LNHDA, CDR2 SQIVND, per germline (reference sequence). The CDR3 covers 16 residues. The CDR3 here is CASSIEPRLATDTQYF. CDR3 coding DNA: TGTGCCAGTAGTATAGAACCCCGGTTAGCCACAGATACGCAGTATTTT.

The rearrangement joins TRBV4-3 to TRBJ1-2; 12 positions match TRBD1. The germline CDR1 and CDR2 sequences are LGHNA and YSLEER. V shed 0 bases, J shed 2 bases, and the junction held 7 bases outside the gene matches. This CDR3 is 18 amino acids long. This CDR3 is CASSQELGTGGRNYGYTF. CDR3 nucleotides: TGCGCCAGCAGCCAAGAACTGGGGACAGGGGGCCGGAACTATGGCTACACCTTC.

The V call is TRBV19, the J call TRBJ2-5; 9 bases align to TRBD2. Germline loops: CDR1 LNHDA, CDR2 SQIVND (reference sequence). This CDR3 comprises 14 residues. The V and J ends lost 6 bases and 1 base, in that order; junction bases with no gene match: 3. CDR3 bases: TGTGCCAGTAGCCCTAGCGGGGCCCAAGAGACCCAGTACTTC. Translation: CASSPSGAQETQYF.

V and J are TRBV29-1 and TRBJ2-7, with 8 bases fitting TRBD1. CDR1 is SQVTM, CDR2 ANQGSEA, per germline. The trim removed 0 bases at V and 2 bases at J, leaving 6 bases unmatched. This CDR3 has 15 residues. CDR3 residues: CSVEELGTGPYEQYF. CDR3 sequence (DNA): TGCAGCGTTGAAGAGCTCGGGACAGGCCCCTACGAGCAGTACTTC.

The genes are TRBV6-5 and TRBJ2-7; 9 bases line up with TRBD2. Germline assignment: CDR1 MNHEY and CDR2 SVGAGI. The V and J ends lost 7 bases and 4 bases, in that order; junction bases with no gene match: 8. This CDR3 contains 14 residues. The CDR3 sequence: CASKVAGVGYEQYV. Here the CDR3 DNA reads TGTGCCAGCAAGGTAGCGGGAGTCGGGTACGAGCAGTACGTC.